This T cell receptor (beta chain) derives from a study of T cells in women clearing cervical HPV infection. CDR3 length: 16 residues. Germline V gene sequence: CDR1 SGHRS, CDR2 YFSETQ. Trimming took 3 bases from V and 1 from J; bases not matched to a gene: 5. On this clone: The CDR3 end falls 3 residues outside the read, so it is completed with the germline J gene.

Some clones are missing from TCRdb's copy, which holds only in-frame ones; the method was immunoSEQ multiplex PCR. Recorded here are some 43,000 clones; the top ten clones represent around 0.98%. This rearrangement joins TRBV5-1 to TRBJ1-3, with 9 bases that match TRBD1. This TCR was recovered from a woman between 18 and 69 years old with a cervical HPV16 infection that either progressed to CIN3+ or cleared (not recorded which). Sequences were obtained from blood buffy coat. The sequenced part of the CDR3 DNA is TGCGCCAGCAGCTCCACAGGGGGCTTTTCTGGAAACACC. Translation: CASSSTGGFSGNT. The whole CDR3 sequence reads CASSSTGGFSGNTIYF.